This record concerns one T cell receptor (beta chain) sequence. Antigen unknown. The data were obtained in a study of a mutant IDH1 vaccine in newly diagnosed glioma. Overall study: Treated patients, around 60% male and 37.5% female, averaged approximately 40 years of age.

Libraries were prepared by immunoSEQ multiplex PCR; TCRdb keeps only in-frame clonotypes and omits some of them. The sample lists about 64,000 clones; 74% were seen once. Time point denoted: week 35, safety follow-up. Doses comprised 300 ug of mutant IDH1 20-mer peptide each, plus topical imiquimod. Looked up from germline, CDR1 is GTSNPN and CDR2 is SVGIG (reference sequence). V was cut by 2 bases and J by 5 bases, with 15 bases left in between. The CDR3 extends over 14 amino acids. The sample was PBMCs, taken from a glioma patient whose treatment included an IDH1 peptide vaccine. The genes are TRBV30 and TRBJ1-1; D is unclear. The TCR originated in a man aged 50-59 years with glioma. CDR3 nucleotide sequence: TGTGCCTGGAGTTCCCGGACCCGCGGGACTGAAGCTTTCTTT. Its protein is CAWSSRTRGTEAFF.